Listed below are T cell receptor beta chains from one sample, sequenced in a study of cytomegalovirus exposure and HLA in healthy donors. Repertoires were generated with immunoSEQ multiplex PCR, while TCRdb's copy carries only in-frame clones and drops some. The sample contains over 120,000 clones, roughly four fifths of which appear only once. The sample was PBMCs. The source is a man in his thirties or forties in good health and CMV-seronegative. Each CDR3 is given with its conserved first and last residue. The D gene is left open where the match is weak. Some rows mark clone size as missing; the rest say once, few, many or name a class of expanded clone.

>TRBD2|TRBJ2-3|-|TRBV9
TGTGCCAGCAGCGTCACTAGCGACACAGATACGCAGTATTTT
CASSVTSDTDTQYF
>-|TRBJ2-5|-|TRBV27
TGTGCCAGCAGTGCCCGAACCGGAGAGACCCAGTACTTC
CASSARTGETQYF
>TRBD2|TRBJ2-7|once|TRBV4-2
TGTGCCAGCAGCCAAGGAATTAGCGGGAGTCTTTGGGACGAGCAGTACTTC
CASSQGISGSLWDEQYF
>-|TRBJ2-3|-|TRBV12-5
TGTGCTAGTGGTTCCTCCCCTAGTTTCACAGATACGCAGTATTTT
CASGSSPSFTDTQYF
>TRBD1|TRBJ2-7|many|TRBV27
TGTGCCAGCAGCCGCGACAGGGGGCCAAGCGAGCAGTACTTC
CASSRDRGPSEQYF
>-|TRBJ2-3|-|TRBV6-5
TGTGCCAGCAGTTACCTAGATACGCAGTATTTT
CASSYLDTQYF
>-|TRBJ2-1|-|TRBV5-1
TGCGCCAGCAGCTTGTTTCAGGGATACAATGAGCAGTTCTTC
CASSLFQGYNEQFF
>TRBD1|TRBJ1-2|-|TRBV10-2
TGCGCCAGCAGTGAGCGACAGGGAGCTAACTATGGCTACACCTTC
CASSERQGANYGYTF
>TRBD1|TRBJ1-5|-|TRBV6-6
TGTGCCAGCTATAACGCTACGGGACAGACTTTCAGGAAGGAGCATTTT
CASYNATGQTFRKEHF
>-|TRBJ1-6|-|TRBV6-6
TGTGCCAGCAGTTATACTTTCTCCTATAATTCACCCCTCCACTTT
CASSYTFSYNSPLHF
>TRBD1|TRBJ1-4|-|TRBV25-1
TGTGCCAGCAGGGGGACAGCGGCTAATGAAAAACTGTTTTTT
CASRGTAANEKLFF
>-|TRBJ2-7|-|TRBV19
TGTGCCAGTAGTCTCCAGGGTGGGCAGGGATTTTACGAGCAGTACTTC
CASSLQGGQGFYEQYF
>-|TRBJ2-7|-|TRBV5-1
TGCGCCAGCAGCTTGCAGGGTATCTACGAGCAGTACTTC
CASSLQGIYEQYF
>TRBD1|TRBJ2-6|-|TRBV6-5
TGTGCCAGCAGGTCGACAGGGGCTGGGGCCAACGGCCTGACTTTC
CASRSTGAGANGLTF
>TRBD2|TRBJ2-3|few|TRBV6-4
TGTGCCAGCAGCCAACTAGCGGGGGGCACAGATACGCAGTATTTT
CASSQLAGGTDTQYF
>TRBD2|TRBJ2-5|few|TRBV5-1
TGCGCCAGCAGCTTCCCTACGGGACTAGCGATAGGTCTAGAGACCCAGTACTTC
CASSFPTGLAIGLETQYF
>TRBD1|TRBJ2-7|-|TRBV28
TGTGCCAGCAGTTTACAGGGGGCGGACGAGCAGTACTTC
CASSLQGADEQYF
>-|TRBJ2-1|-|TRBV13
TGTGCCAGCAGCGGTTTGTACAGGGATGAAGACAATGAGCAGTTCTTC
CASSGLYRDEDNEQFF
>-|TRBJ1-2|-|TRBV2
TGTGCCAGCAGTGAATCCTATTACTATGGCTACACCTTC
CASSESYYYGYTF
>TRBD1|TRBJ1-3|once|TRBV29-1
TGCAGCGTTGTAAACCAGGGGGCTGACTTTAGCTCTGGAAACACCATATATTTT
CSVVNQGADFSSGNTIYF
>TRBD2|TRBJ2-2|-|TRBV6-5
TGTGCCAGCAGTTACTCGGGACTAGCGGGAGACGGGGAGCTGTTTTTT
CASSYSGLAGDGELFF
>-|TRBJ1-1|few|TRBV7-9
TGTGCCAGCAGCTTAGGGGCCAGGATAGCTTTCTTT
CASSLGARIAFF
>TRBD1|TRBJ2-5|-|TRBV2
TGTGCCGGAAGGGACAGGCAAGAGACCCAGTACTTC
CAGRDRQETQYF
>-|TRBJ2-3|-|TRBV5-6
TGTGCCAGCAGCTTGGTTAGCGGTCCAGGTACGCAGTATTTT
CASSLVSGPGTQYF
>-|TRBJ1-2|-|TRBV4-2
TGTGCCAGCAGCCAAGATTGGGGGCCAGGGGCGGATGGCTACACCTTC
CASSQDWGPGADGYTF
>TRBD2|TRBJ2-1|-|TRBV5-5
TGTGCCAGCAGCCCTATACTACTAGCGGGGGGCATAAATGAGCAGTTCTTC
CASSPILLAGGINEQFF
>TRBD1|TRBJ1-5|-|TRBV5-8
TGTGCCAGCAGCCCACCCAGGGGGAGTCAGCATTTT
CASSPPRGSQHF
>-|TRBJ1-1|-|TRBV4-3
TGCGCCAGCAGCCCCACTGAAGAGATCCTGAACACTGAAGCTTTCTTT
CASSPTEEILNTEAFF
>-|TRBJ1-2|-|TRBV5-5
TGTGCCAGCAGCCGCCCGGCCGAGGACTATGGCTACACCTTC
CASSRPAEDYGYTF
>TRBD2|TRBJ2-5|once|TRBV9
TGTGCCAGCAGCGCCCCGATAGCGGGGGGACACCAAGAGACCCAGTACTTC
CASSAPIAGGHQETQYF
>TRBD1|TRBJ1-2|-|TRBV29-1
TGCAGCGTTGCGCGGACAGGCTCCTATGGCTACACCTTC
CSVARTGSYGYTF
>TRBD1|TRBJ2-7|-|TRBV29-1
TGCAGCGCTACGACAGGGACGGACGAGCAGTACTTC
CSATTGTDEQYF
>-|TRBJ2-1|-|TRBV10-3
TGTGCCATCACTACTGGGGCGGCCGGTTACAATGAGCAGTTCTTC
CAITTGAAGYNEQFF
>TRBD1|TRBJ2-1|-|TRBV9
TGTGCCAGCAGCCCACAGGGGGCCTACAATGAGCAGTTCTTC
CASSPQGAYNEQFF
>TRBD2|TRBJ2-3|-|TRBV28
TGTGCCAGCAGTTTGGCGTCTAGCGGGTGGGGGGCAGATACGCAGTATTTT
CASSLASSGWGADTQYF
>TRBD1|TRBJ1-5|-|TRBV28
TGTGCCAGCAGTGTTCCGGGACAGGGGGCCGGGAATCAGCCCCAGCATTTT
CASSVPGQGAGNQPQHF
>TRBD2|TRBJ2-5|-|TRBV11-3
TGTGCCAGCAGCTTAGGCCGGGGACTACAAGAGACCCAGTACTTC
CASSLGRGLQETQYF
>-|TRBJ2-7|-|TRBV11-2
TGTGCCAGCAGCTCCTACAGTTCCTACGAGCAGTACTTC
CASSSYSSYEQYF
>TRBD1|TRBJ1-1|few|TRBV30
TGTGCCTGGAAGACAGGGGCGAACACTGAAGCTTTCTTT
CAWKTGANTEAFF
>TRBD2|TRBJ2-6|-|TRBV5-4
TGTGCCAGCAGCTTACCGTTGGGAGGGGCCAACGGCCTGACTTTC
CASSLPLGGANGLTF